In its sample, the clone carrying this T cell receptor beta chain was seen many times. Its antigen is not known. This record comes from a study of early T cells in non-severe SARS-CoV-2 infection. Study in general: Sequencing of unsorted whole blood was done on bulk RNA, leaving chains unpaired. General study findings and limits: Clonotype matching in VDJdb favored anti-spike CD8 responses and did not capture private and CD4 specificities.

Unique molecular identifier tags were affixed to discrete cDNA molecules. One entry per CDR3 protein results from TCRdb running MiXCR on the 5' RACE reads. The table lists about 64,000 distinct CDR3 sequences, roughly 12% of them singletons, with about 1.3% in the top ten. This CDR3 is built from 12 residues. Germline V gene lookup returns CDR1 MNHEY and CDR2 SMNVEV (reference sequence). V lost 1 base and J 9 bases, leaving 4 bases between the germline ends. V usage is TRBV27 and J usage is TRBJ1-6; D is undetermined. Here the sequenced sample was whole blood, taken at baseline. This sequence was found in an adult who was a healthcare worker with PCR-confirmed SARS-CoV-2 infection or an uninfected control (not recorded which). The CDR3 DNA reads TGTGCCAGCAGTTTATATCGTTCACCCCTCCACTTT. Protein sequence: CASSLYRSPLHF.